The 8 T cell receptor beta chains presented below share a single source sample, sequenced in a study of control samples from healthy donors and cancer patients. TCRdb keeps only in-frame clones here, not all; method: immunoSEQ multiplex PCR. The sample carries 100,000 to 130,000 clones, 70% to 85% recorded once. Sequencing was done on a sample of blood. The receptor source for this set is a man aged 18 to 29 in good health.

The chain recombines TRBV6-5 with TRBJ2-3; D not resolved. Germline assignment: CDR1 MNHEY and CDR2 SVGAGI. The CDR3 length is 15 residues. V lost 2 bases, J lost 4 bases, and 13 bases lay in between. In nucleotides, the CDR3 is TGTGCCAGCAGTTACGAAAATGGCGGATCAGATACGCAGTATTTT. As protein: CASSYENGGSDTQYF.

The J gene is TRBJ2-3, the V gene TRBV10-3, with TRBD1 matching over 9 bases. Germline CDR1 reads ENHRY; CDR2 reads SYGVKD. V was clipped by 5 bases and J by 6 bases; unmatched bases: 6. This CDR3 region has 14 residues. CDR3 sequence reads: CAISTGGRLDTQYF. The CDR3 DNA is TGTGCCATCAGTACAGGGGGCCGGCTGGATACGCAGTATTTT.

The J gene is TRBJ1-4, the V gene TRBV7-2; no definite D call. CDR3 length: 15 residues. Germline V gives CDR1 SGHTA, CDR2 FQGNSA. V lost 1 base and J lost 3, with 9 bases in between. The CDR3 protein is CASSLVRNPNEKLFF. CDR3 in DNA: TGTGCCAGCAGCTTAGTCCGGAATCCTAATGAAAAACTGTTTTTT.

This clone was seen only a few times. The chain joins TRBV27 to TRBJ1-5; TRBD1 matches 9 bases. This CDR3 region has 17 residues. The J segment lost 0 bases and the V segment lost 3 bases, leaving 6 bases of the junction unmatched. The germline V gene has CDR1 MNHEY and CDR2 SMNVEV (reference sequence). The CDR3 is CASSLGTGPNSNQPQHF. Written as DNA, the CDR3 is TGTGCCAGCAGTTTGGGGACAGGGCCAAATAGCAATCAGCCCCAGCATTTT.

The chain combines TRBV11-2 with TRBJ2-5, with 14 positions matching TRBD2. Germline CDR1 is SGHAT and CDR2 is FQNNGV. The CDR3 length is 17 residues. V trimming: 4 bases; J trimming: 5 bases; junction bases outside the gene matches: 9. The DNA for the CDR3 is TGTGCCAGCAGCTCCGGACTAGCGGGGGGCCGGGCGGAGACCCAGTACTTC. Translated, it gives CASSSGLAGGRAETQYF.

The CDR3 nucleotides are TGTGCCAGCAGTTTAATGGGCCAGTTAGCCAAAAACATTCAGTACTTC. This translates into CASSLMGQLAKNIQYF. The chain combines TRBV28 with TRBJ2-4, with D unresolved. In germline, CDR1 is MDHEN, CDR2 SYDVKM. V lost 2 bases to trimming and J lost 0 bases, with 11 bases between them. CDR3 length: 16 residues.

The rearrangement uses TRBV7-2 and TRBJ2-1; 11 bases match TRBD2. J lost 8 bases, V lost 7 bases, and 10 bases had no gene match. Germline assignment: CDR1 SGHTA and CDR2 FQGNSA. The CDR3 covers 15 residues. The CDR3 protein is CASTLSGGVLDEQFF. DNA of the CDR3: TGTGCCAGCACGCTTAGCGGGGGGGTACTCGATGAGCAGTTCTTC.

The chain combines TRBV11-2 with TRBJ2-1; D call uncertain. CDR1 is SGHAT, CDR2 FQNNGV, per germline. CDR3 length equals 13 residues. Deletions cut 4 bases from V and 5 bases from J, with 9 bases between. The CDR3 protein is CASSSGGDNEQFF. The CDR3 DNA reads TGTGCCAGCAGCTCGGGTGGGGACAATGAGCAGTTCTTC.